Included here is one TCR beta chain sequence, with context. The data belong to a study of human T cells and chemical hapten exposure. Time point: pre-sensitization, week 0. The treatment here: therapeutic diphenylcyclopropenone sensitization with weekly scalp DPC. TCRdb re-derived calls from the RACE reads in MiXCR, one entry per CDR3 protein. The sample consists of some 300,000 distinct CDR3 sequences, around 5.5% of them appearing once. Trimming removed 6 bases at V and 1 base at J, with 12 bases between. CDR1 and CDR2 from the germline V gene are SGHTA and FQGNSA. The CDR3 totals 14 residues. Sequenced here: whole blood, sampled in connection with sensitization to the hapten diphenylcyclopropenone (DPC). The chain couples TRBV7-2 to TRBJ2-5; no clear D. This TCR came from a woman between 18 and 29 years old with alopecia areata. Some clones in this sample may be carry-over from other donors' samples. CDR3 bases: TGTGCCAGCAGGTCGACGTCCCCCCAAGAGACCCAGTACTTC. It yields the protein CASRSTSPQETQYF. The variable domain in full, completed from reference TRBV7-2 and TRBJ2-5, reads GAGVSQSPSNKVTEKGKDVELRCDPISGHTALYWYRQSLGQGLEFLIYFQGNSAPDKSGLPSDRFSAERTGGSVSTLTIQRTQQEDSAVYLCASRSTSPQETQYFGPGTRLLVL.